This T cell receptor (beta chain) stems from a study of T cell repertoires in cytomegalovirus infection (dated by TCRdb to the late 2010s). With regard to the full study: The HLA type of each donor mattered for the analysis, because public TCR beta signatures pointed to carriage of CMV infection along with the matching HLA type.

Data came from an Illumina HiSeq 1500. The public reads were reanalyzed by TCRdb: fastp trimming at Q25, MiXCR alignment, in-frame beta chains only. For every CDR3 protein sequence, its rows merge into one entry that carries the most common genes and DNA. The sample records about 310,000 distinct CDR3 sequences, under 20% of which are singletons. The ten biggest clones cover approximately 12% of the sample. The investigation overall reported the following: In the ex vivo response, HLA-C-restricted CMV-specific TCR beta clonotypes were dominant, and in two of eight donors the single most frequent clonotype came from this HLA-C-restricted group. Carriers of CMV infection plus the relevant HLA type were discriminated by the cumulative frequency of public TCR beta family members in the study cohort and in an independent approximately 340-donor cohort.

As regards this clonotype: The antigen this receptor binds is unknown. Qualities for individual bases were not recorded, and no much larger clone is one base off.

V is cut by 5 bases and J by 5 bases, and the space between the germline ends is 12 bases. Inclusive of the bounding cysteine and phenylalanine, the CDR3 is 14 residues long. The read is trimmed to its CDR3 DNA, 42 bases read in frame from base 1. Sequenced: PBMCs. The sequence was obtained from a human donor in good health (CMV status not recorded). Some clones in this sample may be carry-over from other donors' samples. The rearrangement joined TRBV12-3 or TRBV12-4 to TRBJ2-2, with no reliable assignment of the D segment. Here is the DNA: TGTGCCAGCAGTCCTTACCCAGAAACCGGGGAGCTGTTTTTT. The translation is CASSPYPETGELFF.